Below, 23 T cell receptor beta chains from the same sample are listed, as sequenced in a study of blood T cell repertoires in COVID-19. Profiled with immunoSEQ multiplex PCR; TCRdb holds only in-frame clones, not every one. Counted here are about 120,000 clones, approximately 90% occurring once; the ten biggest clones make up 2% to 2.5%. The sample comprised peripheral blood. Every receptor here comes from a woman in her forties or fifties with acute or convalescent COVID-19.

The J gene is TRBJ2-3, the V gene TRBV4-2; possible D gene TRBD2, 6 bases. The CDR3 has 17 residues. In germline, CDR1 is LGHNA, CDR2 YNFKEQ. The V gene lost 1 base and the J gene lost 2 bases, with 16 bases spanning the gap. The CDR3 protein is CASSQGIAGIVTDTQYF. The CDR3 DNA is TGTGCCAGCAGCCAAGGCATCGCGGGAATCGTCACAGATACGCAGTATTTT.

The rearrangement joins TRBV13 to TRBJ2-5; 7 bases map to TRBD1. The CDR3 runs to 15 residues. CDR1 is PRHDT and CDR2 is FYEKMQ in the germline V gene (reference sequence). J was trimmed by 2 bases and V by 4 bases; bases with no gene match: 7. The CDR3 reads CASSSTGIGQETQYF. DNA of the CDR3: TGTGCCAGCAGCTCGACAGGGATCGGGCAAGAGACCCAGTACTTC.

The chain recombines TRBV30 with TRBJ1-1; TRBD1 matches 7 bases. The CDR3 covers 15 residues. The germline CDR1 and CDR2 sequences are GTSNPN and SVGIG (reference sequence). Trimming at V came to 3 bases and at J to 5 bases, leaving 12 bases not matched to a gene. The CDR3 region is CAWRDPQGKGTEAFF. DNA for the CDR3: TGTGCCTGGAGGGACCCACAGGGGAAGGGAACTGAAGCTTTCTTT.

The V and J genes are TRBV30 and TRBJ2-7; D is uncertain. Trimming pared 1 base from V and 6 bases from J, leaving 7 bases between. This CDR3 contains 11 residues. Germline V gene sequence: CDR1 GTSNPN, CDR2 SVGIG (reference sequence). CDR3 DNA sequence: TGTGCCTGGAGTGAGAGTGGCGAGCAGTACTTC. Translating gives CAWSESGEQYF.

Only one count was recorded for this clone. The CDR3 bases are TGTGCCAGCAGCTTGCGCCTCCGGGAGGGAGCGATGGAGACCCAGTACTTC. It codes for CASSLRLREGAMETQYF. This chain connects TRBV5-6 to TRBJ2-5; 8 bases are a match to TRBD2. Germline V gene lookup returns CDR1 SGHDT and CDR2 YYEEEE. J was trimmed by 5 bases and V by 1 base; bases with no gene match: 13. This CDR3 has 17 amino acids.

This chain links TRBV29-1 with TRBJ1-4; D gene unclear. Germline V gene lookup returns CDR1 SQVTM and CDR2 ANQGSEA. The CDR3 extends over 11 amino acids. Trimming cost V 7 bases and J 5 bases, with 8 bases left between them. CDR3 in DNA: TGCAGCGCCCGGGTGAATGAAAAACTGTTTTTT. Translated, it gives CSARVNEKLFF.

The chain recombines TRBV7-2 with TRBJ2-7; the match to TRBD2 covers 13 bases. The CDR3 consists of 17 residues. CDR1 is SGHTA and CDR2 is FQGNSA in the germline V gene. Unmatched junction bases numbered 15, after V lost 5 bases and J lost 8 bases. The DNA of the CDR3 is TGTGCCAGCAGCCTGACCGGACTAGCGGGGGCCCAGTTACAGCAGTACTTC. This sequence encodes CASSLTGLAGAQLQQYF.

CDR3 bases: TGTGCCAGCACTGGACAGGGGGGCCCAAGGGTCTATGGCTACACCTTC. This codes for CASTGQGGPRVYGYTF. This chain joins TRBV2 and TRBJ1-2; 10 bases map to TRBD1. Trimming cost V 7 bases and J 4 bases; bases outside gene matches: 12. CDR3 length: 16 residues. Germline CDR1 and CDR2: SNHLY and FYNNEI.

This clone has a handful of counts. This chain connects TRBV5-8 to TRBJ2-7, with D uncertain. CDR1 and CDR2 from the germline V gene are SGHTS and YDEGEE. The germline V and J ends were trimmed by 0 bases and 5 bases, with 3 bases remaining between them. CDR3 length: 11 residues. CDR3 DNA sequence: TGTGCCAGCAGCTTGGTAAACGAGCAGTACTTC. Its protein is CASSLVNEQYF.

The V gene is TRBV12-3 or TRBV12-4, the J gene TRBJ2-1, with unresolved D. The V end lost 3 bases, the J end lost 8 bases, and 5 bases lay between the germline ends. The CDR3 totals 11 residues. The chain's CDR3 is CASSFYDEQFF. For the CDR3, the DNA is TGTGCCAGCAGTTTTTATGATGAGCAGTTCTTC.

This chain joins TRBV7-9 and TRBJ2-7, with 9 positions matching TRBD1. This CDR3 comprises 14 residues. Germline CDR1 and CDR2: SEHNR and FQNEAQ (reference sequence). The trim removed 7 bases at V and 5 bases at J, leaving 9 bases unmatched. CDR3 loop: CASTDGTGPHEQYF. CDR3 sequence (DNA): TGTGCCAGCACTGATGGGACAGGGCCACACGAGCAGTACTTC.

The rearrangement uses TRBV5-5 and TRBJ2-3, with 7 bases aligning to TRBD2. Trimming took 0 bases from V and 2 from J; bases not matched to a gene: 3. The CDR3 extends over 15 amino acids. The germline V gene encodes CDR1 SGHKS and CDR2 YYEKEE (reference sequence). The CDR3 here is CASSLGGGVTDTQYF. The CDR3 nucleotides are TGTGCCAGCAGCTTGGGGGGAGGGGTCACAGATACGCAGTATTTT.

This sequence joins TRBV4-3 and TRBJ1-1; TRBD1 is a possible D gene (5 bases). V was clipped by 0 bases and J by 0 bases, with 11 bases between them. The CDR3 sequence is 16 residues long. CDR1 is LGHNA, CDR2 YSLEER, per germline. CDR3 sequence (DNA): TGCGCCAGCAGCCAAGAATGGGGCTTTATGAACACTGAAGCTTTCTTT. Translating it yields CASSQEWGFMNTEAFF.

Concerning this clone: This same CDR3 is encoded by further DNA sequences in the sample. The rearrangement uses TRBV15 and TRBJ2-3, with D tentatively TRBD1 (7 bases). From germline, CDR1 is LNHNV and CDR2 YYDKDF (reference sequence). V was clipped by 2 bases and J by 3 bases, with 9 bases between them. This CDR3 has 14 amino acids. The CDR3 sequence: CATSRQGGTDTQYF. The CDR3 bases are TGTGCCACCAGCAGACAGGGGGGAACAGATACGCAGTATTTT.

This clone was counted a single time. The rearrangement uses TRBV7-8 and TRBJ2-1; no firm D call. The V end was cut by 8 bases, the J end by 0 bases, with 8 bases between. The length of the CDR3 is 13 residues. Germline assignment: CDR1 SGHVS and CDR2 FQNEAQ. CDR3 protein: CASARVSYNEQFF. The DNA of the CDR3 is TGTGCCAGCGCCCGGGTCTCCTACAATGAGCAGTTCTTC.

The chain uses TRBV9 and TRBJ1-1; 7 positions match TRBD1. V was pared by 3 bases and J by 4 bases, with 9 bases of the junction left unmatched. Germline lookup yields CDR1 SGDLS and CDR2 YYNGEE. CDR3 size: 15 residues. CDR3 nucleotide sequence: TGTGCCAGCAGCGCAAGACAGGGTTTTGTCACTGAAGCTTTCTTT. This sequence encodes CASSARQGFVTEAFF.

The genes are TRBV19 and TRBJ2-5; 8 nucleotides align to TRBD1. In germline, CDR1 is LNHDA, CDR2 SQIVND (reference sequence). The CDR3 runs 15 residues. The ends lost 4 bases at V and 4 bases at J; junction bases unmatched: 8. CDR3 protein: CASSTSFRGRETQYF. The DNA of the CDR3 is TGTGCCAGTAGTACCTCATTCAGGGGGCGAGAGACCCAGTACTTC.

The table lists this clone with a count of one. CDR3: CASSKEATSGGASYNEQFF. DNA of the CDR3: TGTGCCAGCAGCAAAGAGGCTACTAGCGGGGGGGCCTCCTACAATGAGCAGTTCTTC. The chain is built from TRBV21-1 and TRBJ2-1; the listed D gene, TRBD2, was not tested against the DNA. TRBV21-1 is deemed a pseudogene. The CDR3 totals 19 residues.

This clone was seen once. The gene calls are TRBV19 and TRBJ2-3, with D perhaps TRBD2 (5 bases). CDR1 LNHDA and CDR2 SQIVND come from the germline V gene (reference sequence). The CDR3 is made up of 15 amino acids. V lost 6 bases and J lost 3, with 16 bases in between. CDR3 bases: TGTGCCAGTAGCCTAGGCCCCACGGGAACAGATACGCAGTATTTT. This codes for CASSLGPTGTDTQYF.

The chain joins TRBV4-1 to TRBJ1-2; weak D call: TRBD1 (6 bases). From germline, CDR1 is MGHRA and CDR2 YSYEKL. The CDR3 sequence is 14 residues long. Between the trimmed V and J ends, which lost 4 bases and 4 bases, there was a span of 13 bases. The CDR3 sequence: CASSPLQGFYGYTF. The CDR3 region has the DNA TGCGCCAGCAGCCCCTTACAGGGCTTCTATGGCTACACCTTC.

V and J are TRBV20-1 and TRBJ2-3; unclear D gene. Germline V gene data show CDR1 as DFQATT and CDR2 as SNEGSKA (reference sequence). V lost 8 bases and J lost 6, with 9 bases in between. The CDR3 is 10 amino acids. The DNA for the CDR3 is TGCAGTTCGTCCCCCGATACGCAGTATTTT. The encoded protein is CSSSPDTQYF.

This chain links TRBV5-1 with TRBJ1-1; D gene uncertain. CDR1 and CDR2 (germline): SGHRS, YFSETQ. This CDR3 has 14 amino acids. Trimming took 0 bases from V and 0 from J, leaving 6 bases between them. The CDR3 nucleotides read TGCGCCAGCAGCTTGGACACCTTGAACACTGAAGCTTTCTTT. This translates into CASSLDTLNTEAFF.

The V and J genes are TRBV2 and TRBJ2-5; unclear D gene. This CDR3 is built from 11 residues. In germline, CDR1 is SNHLY, CDR2 FYNNEI. V shed 6 bases and J shed 3 bases, with 5 bases lying between them. Here the CDR3 DNA reads TGTGCCAGCAGCGTTGAAGAGACCCAGTACTTC. Protein: CASSVEETQYF.